This TCR beta chain stems from a study of tumor-infiltrating lymphocytes in glioblastoma multiforme. TCRB libraries came from RNA via three nested multiplex PCR rounds. No unique molecular identifiers were described for these TCRB libraries. TCRdb re-called the multiplex PCR reads with MiXCR, one entry per CDR3 protein. The table shows about 8,400 distinct CDR3 sequences, with about 70% occurring only once. Study outcomes and limitations: Only one glioblastoma patient had TCR and mutation analysis. Unequal TCR RNA per T cell might skew measured clone sizes. Functional subtype sorting of these T cells was not performed.

This clonotype was picked up many times. Its matching antigen is unknown. Germline CDR1 SEHNR, CDR2 FQNEAQ (reference sequence). The ends lost 4 bases at V and 5 bases at J; junction bases unmatched: 8. CDR3 length equals 16 residues. This sequence originates from a male donor with glioblastoma. V gene TRBV7-9 combines with J gene TRBJ2-1, with TRBD2 identical over 10 bases. The specimen sequenced was brain tumor tissue. CDR3 region: CASSSGWTSGDNEQFF. Here the CDR3 DNA reads TGTGCCAGCAGCTCAGGATGGACTAGCGGAGACAATGAGCAGTTCTTC.